The rows below give T cell receptor beta chains drawn from one sample of a study of control samples from healthy donors and cancer patients. Libraries were prepared by immunoSEQ multiplex PCR; TCRdb keeps only in-frame clonotypes and omits some of them. The table lists roughly 170,000 clones, around 90% of them singletons. Sequenced input: blood. The receptors derive from a woman aged 25 to 45 in good health. Both conserved end residues are part of each CDR3. D genes are given only for firm matches. For some rows the clone size is stated as once, few or many, or as a class when expanded; others skip it.

. TRBJ2-2 . TRBV21-1 CASSKAGARAYTGELFF TGTGCCAGCAGCAAAGCTGGGGCAAGGGCCTACACCGGGGAGCTGTTTTTT
. TRBJ2-5 once TRBV7-2 CASSLMSSETQYF TGTGCCAGCAGCTTAATGAGTTCGGAGACCCAGTACTTC
. TRBJ1-4 . TRBV20-1 CSVATNEKLFF TGCAGTGTTGCAACTAATGAAAAACTGTTTTTT
. TRBJ1-1 few TRBV5-6 CASSFQGLGDTEAFF TGTGCCAGCAGCTTCCAGGGGTTAGGGGACACTGAAGCTTTCTTT
TRBD1 TRBJ1-2 . TRBV12-5 CASGRTGYNYGYTF TGTGCTAGTGGCCGGACAGGTTATAACTATGGCTACACCTTC
TRBD2 TRBJ2-5 . TRBV19 CASSLAGAETQYF TGTGCCAGTAGTTTGGCGGGAGCAGAGACCCAGTACTTC
. TRBJ1-2 once TRBV6-4 CASSAQGNYGYTF TGTGCCAGCAGTGCTCAGGGGAACTATGGCTACACCTTC
. TRBJ1-3 . TRBV28 CASSTGLSGNTIYF TGTGCCAGCAGCACAGGGCTTTCTGGAAACACCATATATTTT
. TRBJ2-1 . TRBV18 CASSPPASYNEQFF TGTGCCAGCTCACCCCCGGCCTCCTACAATGAGCAGTTCTTC
. TRBJ2-1 . TRBV20-1 CSGGPVAEQFF TGCAGTGGGGGACCCGTCGCCGAGCAGTTCTTC
TRBD2 TRBJ2-1 . TRBV5-1 CASSLESSGGGYNEQFF TGCGCCAGCAGCTTGGAGAGTAGCGGGGGTGGCTACAATGAGCAGTTCTTC
TRBD1 TRBJ1-5 . TRBV27 CASSKRQGREGSNQPQHF TGTGCCAGCAGTAAACGACAGGGGAGGGAGGGAAGCAATCAGCCCCAGCATTTT
TRBD2 TRBJ2-7 . TRBV24-1 CATSDPSGGSSDEQYF TGTGCCACCAGTGATCCGTCGGGAGGGTCATCGGACGAGCAGTACTTC
TRBD1 TRBJ1-5 . TRBV6-2/TRBV6-3 CASSSPRGSQTNQPQHF TGTGCCAGCAGTTCGCCCAGGGGGTCCCAAACAAATCAGCCCCAGCATTTT
. TRBJ1-4 . TRBV28 CASSPGAPTNEKLFF TGTGCCAGCAGCCCAGGGGCGCCAACTAATGAAAAACTGTTTTTT
TRBD2 TRBJ2-1 . TRBV3-1/TRBV3-2 CASSQGLAGGNEQFF TGTGCCAGCAGCCAAGGACTAGCGGGAGGAAATGAGCAGTTCTTC
. TRBJ1-3 . TRBV19 CASSIGTRGSGNTIYF TGTGCCAGTAGTATTGGGACCAGGGGATCTGGAAACACCATATATTTT
. TRBJ2-7 . TRBV19 CASSMVASSIYEQYF TGTGCCAGTAGTATGGTAGCATCTTCTATCTACGAGCAGTACTTC
. TRBJ2-7 . TRBV19 CALRGNEQYF TGTGCCCTCCGGGGGAACGAGCAGTACTTC
. TRBJ2-2 once TRBV7-9 CASLPPSNTGELFF TGTGCCAGCTTGCCCCCCTCCAACACCGGGGAGCTGTTTTTT
. TRBJ1-6 once TRBV19 CASSNLGTASPLHF TGTGCCAGTAGTAACTTGGGGACTGCTTCACCCCTCCACTTT
TRBD1 TRBJ1-3 . TRBV11-1 CASSQTGGPGNTIYF TGTGCCAGCAGCCAGACAGGGGGCCCTGGAAACACCATATATTTT
. TRBJ1-1 . TRBV30 CAWSTGIGRTEAFF TGTGCCTGGAGTACAGGGATCGGGCGCACTGAAGCTTTCTTT
TRBD1 TRBJ2-2 . TRBV19 CASSSSDRVGGGELFF TGTGCCAGTAGTTCCTCGGACAGGGTCGGCGGCGGGGAGCTGTTTTTT
TRBD2 TRBJ2-1 . TRBV28 CASSTYPGASGVSYNEQFF TGTGCCAGCAGTACTTACCCTGGGGCTAGCGGGGTATCCTACAATGAGCAGTTCTTC
. TRBJ2-1 . TRBV3-1/TRBV3-2 CASSSTSSLSLSYNEQFF TGTGCCAGCAGCTCCACGTCGTCCCTCTCCCTCTCCTACAATGAGCAGTTCTTC
. TRBJ1-1 . TRBV28 CASSASYREAFF TGTGCCAGCAGTGCCTCGTACAGGGAAGCTTTCTTT
. TRBJ2-1 . TRBV3-1/TRBV3-2 CASSPRDSGNNEQFF TGTGCCAGCAGCCCCCGGGACTCCGGCAACAATGAGCAGTTCTTC
TRBD2 TRBJ2-7 . TRBV6-2/TRBV6-3 CASSYPNQAGGGSSYEQYF TGTGCCAGCAGTTACCCTAATCAAGCGGGAGGCGGTAGCTCCTACGAGCAGTACTTC
. TRBJ1-3 . TRBV2 CASYRDRAGNTIYF TGTGCCAGCTACAGGGACCGAGCCGGAAACACCATATATTTT
. TRBJ1-5 few TRBV30 CAWSAGTYSNQPQHF TGTGCCTGGAGTGCCGGGACCTATAGCAATCAGCCCCAGCATTTT
. TRBJ1-6 few TRBV7-2 CASSFTGGNSPLHF TGTGCCAGCAGCTTTACGGGAGGCAATTCACCCCTCCACTTT
. TRBJ1-1 . TRBV11-2 CASSSAPGSAVGAFF TGTGCCAGCAGCTCGGCTCCTGGCTCCGCGGTGGGAGCTTTCTTT
. TRBJ2-1 . TRBV6-5 CASSYSAGRGEQFF TGTGCCAGCAGTTACTCTGCAGGGCGAGGCGAGCAGTTCTTC
TRBD1 TRBJ1-5 . TRBV7-6 CASSPQQGPNQPQHF TGTGCCAGCAGCCCTCAACAGGGGCCCAATCAGCCCCAGCATTTT
TRBD1 TRBJ1-4 . TRBV2 CASIPLRGQGSDREKLFF TGTGCCAGCATCCCCCTAAGGGGACAGGGATCCGATCGCGAAAAACTGTTTTTT
TRBD2 TRBJ2-1 . TRBV15 CATSSDPASGSRNEQFF TGTGCCACCAGCAGTGATCCGGCTAGCGGGAGTAGAAATGAGCAGTTCTTC
. TRBJ1-1 . TRBV7-9 CASSPQFPAFF TGTGCCAGCAGCCCTCAGTTTCCAGCTTTCTTT
. TRBJ2-2 . TRBV9 CASSVARWGGNTGELFF TGTGCCAGCAGCGTAGCTAGGTGGGGTGGGAACACCGGGGAGCTGTTTTTT
TRBD1 TRBJ1-1 . TRBV30 CAWSAGLQGEAFF TGTGCCTGGAGTGCTGGGTTACAGGGGGAAGCTTTCTTT
. TRBJ1-6 . TRBV15 CATSRTDNSPLHF TGTGCCACCAGCCGGACAGACAATTCACCCCTCCACTTT
. TRBJ2-5 . TRBV6-6 CAGGSGETQYF TGTGCCGGCGGCTCAGGCGAGACCCAGTACTTC
TRBD2 TRBJ2-1 . TRBV7-8 CASSLISGRDEQFF TGTGCCAGCAGCTTAATAAGCGGGAGGGATGAGCAGTTCTTC
TRBD2 TRBJ2-3 . TRBV10-1 CAIDVGLADASTDTQYF TGCGCCATCGACGTGGGACTAGCTGATGCTAGCACAGATACGCAGTATTTT
. TRBJ1-2 . TRBV5-8 CASRVRQAHGYTF TGTGCCAGCAGGGTGAGGCAGGCACATGGCTACACCTTC
. TRBJ1-2 . TRBV29-1 CSFNDGNYGYTF TGCAGCTTTAACGACGGTAACTATGGCTACACCTTC
TRBD1 TRBJ2-2 . TRBV2 CASSTGVGELFF TGTGCCAGCAGTACAGGGGTCGGGGAGCTGTTTTTT
. TRBJ1-2 . TRBV5-6 CASSLTDRLYYGYTF TGTGCCAGCAGCCTGACCGACAGGCTCTACTATGGCTACACCTTC
. TRBJ1-5 . TRBV4-1 CASSQEGGSSSPQHF TGCGCCAGCAGCCAAGAAGGCGGAAGTTCCAGCCCCCAGCATTTT
. TRBJ1-5 . TRBV7-2 CASSIGTASNQPQHF TGTGCCAGCAGCATAGGGACCGCCAGCAATCAGCCCCAGCATTTT
TRBD2 TRBJ2-5 . TRBV5-1 CASSSGGSETQYF TGCGCCAGCAGCTCGGGGGGTAGCGAGACCCAGTACTTC
. TRBJ2-1 . TRBV2 CASTGYNEQFF TGTGCCAGCACAGGTTACAATGAGCAGTTCTTC
TRBD1 TRBJ1-6 few TRBV5-6 CASSLVATGGRSPLHF TGTGCCAGCAGCTTGGTGGCGACAGGGGGTAGATCACCCCTCCACTTT
. TRBJ1-2 . TRBV24-1 CATSSGSDYGYTF TGTGCCACCAGTTCGGGGTCTGACTATGGCTACACCTTC
TRBD2 TRBJ2-3 . TRBV4-1 CASSQITSGSNTQYF TGCGCCAGCAGCCAAATAACTAGCGGGAGTAATACGCAGTATTTT
TRBD1 TRBJ2-5 . TRBV10-3 CAISGTGGEETQYF TGTGCCATCAGCGGGACAGGAGGGGAAGAGACCCAGTACTTC
TRBD1 TRBJ1-5 . TRBV2 CASRGTGDGQPQHF TGTGCCAGCAGAGGGACAGGGGACGGCCAGCCCCAGCATTTT